A single sample gave rise to the 30 T cell receptor beta chains below, sequenced in a study of OX40 agonist ivuxolimab in advanced cancers. The method was immunoSEQ multiplex PCR; TCRdb's version includes in-frame clones alone and lacks a portion of them. Here the sample spans 13,000 to 15,000 clones, approximately 95% being singletons. The sample was CD4+ or CD8+ T cells sorted from blood, taken in a trial of the OX40 agonist ivuxolimab. The receptors here all came from an adult with an advanced solid tumor such as melanoma, head and neck, liver or kidney cancer.

The chain is built from TRBV7-6 and TRBJ1-4, with a tentative D call TRBD1 (6 bases). The CDR3 extends over 15 amino acids. Germline V CDR1 and CDR2: SGHVS, FNYEAQ. V lost 5 bases, J lost 4 bases, and 14 bases lay in between. This chain's CDR3 is CASSLADSFNEKLFF. The CDR3, as DNA: TGTGCCAGCAGCCTCGCGGACAGCTTTAATGAAAAACTGTTTTTT. The full variable domain, completed using reference TRBV7-6 and TRBJ1-4, is GAGVSQSPRYKVTKRGQDVALRCDPISGHVSLYWYRQALGQGPEFLTYFNYEAQQDKSGLPNDRFSAERPEGSISTLTIQRTEQRDSAMYRCASSLADSFNEKLFFGSGTQLSVL.

This clone was recorded once. The J gene is TRBJ2-2, the V gene TRBV7-9; D is possibly TRBD2 (6 bases). The V end lost 2 bases, the J end lost 6 bases, and 10 bases lay between the germline ends. This CDR3 is built from 14 residues. Germline CDR1 and CDR2: SEHNR and FQNEAQ (reference sequence). The CDR3 protein is CASSLLGGAGELFF. The DNA of the CDR3 is TGTGCCAGCAGCTTATTGGGCGGGGCCGGGGAGCTGTTTTTT.

V usage is TRBV7-9 and J usage is TRBJ1-3, with a possible D match to TRBD1 (6 bases). Trimming took 1 base from V and 3 from J, leaving 19 bases between them. The CDR3 extends over 18 amino acids. Germline V gene data show CDR1 as SEHNR and CDR2 as FQNEAQ (reference sequence). CDR3 amino acids: CASSLEGQDRDFGNTIYF. CDR3 coding DNA: TGTGCCAGCAGCTTAGAGGGTCAGGACAGAGACTTTGGAAACACCATATATTTT.

In this sample, this clone turned up once. CDR3 in amino acids: CSARQGGPWFF. The CDR3 DNA reads as TGCAGTGCCAGACAGGGGGGGCCCTGGTTCTTC. V is TRBV20-1 and J is TRBJ2-1; TRBD1 matches at 9 bases. The junction had 9 bases not matched to a gene; V was cut back by 6 bases and J by 15 bases. CDR3 length: 11 residues. The V gene's germline CDR1 is DFQATT and CDR2 SNEGSKA (reference sequence).

The J gene is TRBJ1-1, the V gene TRBV7-3; TRBD1 matches 8 bases. This CDR3 has 11 amino acids. Looked up from germline, CDR1 is SGHTA and CDR2 is FQGTGA. V gave up 4 bases and J gave up 11 bases; unmatched junction bases: 3. The CDR3 nucleotides read TGTGCCAGCAGCTCGGGACAGGTTGCTTTCTTT. It specifies CASSSGQVAFF.

The chain couples TRBV27 to TRBJ2-7, with 11 bases that match TRBD1. The V gene's germline CDR1 is MNHEY and CDR2 SMNVEV (reference sequence). The CDR3 consists of 16 residues. With V trimmed by 5 bases and J by 4 bases, 10 bases remained unmatched. The CDR3 DNA is TGTGCCAGCAGTCTTTTTGGGGGGACAGGGGGATACGAGCAGTACTTC. Translation gives CASSLFGGTGGYEQYF.

This chain links TRBV4-1 with TRBJ1-5; 10 bases agree with TRBD1. Germline V CDR1 and CDR2: MGHRA, YSYEKL. The CDR3 length is 19 residues. Trimming cost V 4 bases and J 3 bases; bases outside gene matches: 15. The CDR3 loop is CASSLLGTGAFHDNQPQHF. The CDR3 DNA reads TGCGCCAGCAGCCTACTTGGGACAGGGGCGTTTCATGACAATCAGCCCCAGCATTTT.

The sample holds one count of this clone. The chain couples TRBV4-3 to TRBJ2-7; weak D call: TRBD1 (6 bases). The CDR3 has 17 residues. Germline loops: CDR1 LGHNA, CDR2 YSLEER. The V and J ends lost 2 bases and 3 bases respectively, with 20 bases between them. The chain's CDR3 is CASSQRASGTSYYEQYF. DNA for the CDR3: TGCGCCAGCAGCCAAAGAGCGTCCGGGACATCGTACTACGAGCAGTACTTC.

The chain recombines TRBV5-7 with TRBJ1-1, with D hard to call. TRBV5-7 is reported as an ORF; its role is uncertain. The CDR3 loop spans 14 amino acids. Trimming cost V 0 bases and J 0 bases, with 6 bases left between them. Here the CDR3 reads CASSLGGMNTEAFF. The CDR3 coding sequence is TGTGCCAGCAGCTTGGGAGGGATGAACACTGAAGCTTTCTTT.

J is TRBJ2-7 and V is TRBV5-4; D not resolved. The ends were cut back, 1 base at V and 2 bases at J, with 16 bases in the middle. CDR1 and CDR2 (germline): SGHNT, YYREEE (reference sequence). CDR3 size: 16 residues. CDR3 coding DNA: TGTGCCAGCAGCTTGTATTTCGAAGGTCCAACCTACGAGCAGTACTTC. Its translation: CASSLYFEGPTYEQYF.

The V call is TRBV28, the J call TRBJ2-7; TRBD1 matches at 7 bases. The CDR3 totals 14 residues. The germline CDR1 and CDR2 sequences are MDHEN and SYDVKM. With V trimmed by 4 bases and J by 5 bases, 8 bases remained unmatched. Here the CDR3 DNA reads TGTGCCAGCAGTTCGACATACAGGGGCCACGAGCAGTACTTC. Translated: CASSSTYRGHEQYF.

The chain carries TRBV27 and TRBJ2-5; D ambiguous. Germline V gene lookup returns CDR1 MNHEY and CDR2 SMNVEV (reference sequence). Deletions cut 0 bases from V and 2 bases from J, with 4 bases between. The CDR3 loop spans 13 amino acids. CDR3 amino acids: CASSLSWQETQYF. CDR3 coding DNA: TGTGCCAGCAGTTTATCCTGGCAAGAGACCCAGTACTTC.

The chain couples TRBV7-6 to TRBJ1-5, with TRBD1 matching over 7 bases. CDR3 length: 15 residues. With V trimmed by 5 bases and J by 4 bases, 8 bases remained unmatched. CDR1 is SGHVS, CDR2 FNYEAQ, per germline. For the CDR3, the DNA is TGTGCCAGCAGCCAAACAGGGGACAGAAATCAGCCCCAGCATTTT. Translation: CASSQTGDRNQPQHF.

In DNA, the CDR3 is TGCGCCAGCAGCATTGGGACAGATCTCCAAGAGACCCAGTACTTC. This codes for CASSIGTDLQETQYF. V and J are TRBV5-1 and TRBJ2-5, with TRBD1 identical over 7 bases. With 4 bases clipped from V and 1 base from J, the junction kept 7 bases outside the gene matches. This CDR3 has 15 residues. Germline V gene lookup returns CDR1 SGHRS and CDR2 YFSETQ.

The CDR3 is CAWRVGRPLAENEQFF. DNA for the CDR3: TGTGCCTGGAGGGTTGGGAGGCCCCTAGCGGAGAATGAGCAGTTCTTC. The chain uses TRBV30 and TRBJ2-1, with 7 bases matching TRBD2. This CDR3 comprises 16 residues. Losses at the gene ends were 3 bases for V and 7 bases for J; bases not matched to a gene: 15. CDR1 and CDR2 (germline): GTSNPN, SVGIG (reference sequence).

The rearrangement joins TRBV15 to TRBJ2-7; 8 nucleotides line up with TRBD1. In germline, CDR1 is LNHNV, CDR2 YYDKDF (reference sequence). The CDR3 has 16 amino acids. Germline trimming cut 9 bases from V and 2 bases from J; bases unmatched to any gene: 15. The CDR3 DNA sequence: TGTGCCACGCAAACCAACACCGCGGGACAGGCCTACGAGCAGTACTTC. Amino acids: CATQTNTAGQAYEQYF.

This clone is a singleton in its sample. The chain carries TRBV15 and TRBJ2-1, with D possibly TRBD2 on 5 matching bases. In germline, CDR1 is LNHNV, CDR2 YYDKDF (reference sequence). V was pared by 0 bases and J by 2 bases, with 14 bases between. CDR3 length: 17 amino acids. The chain's CDR3 is CATSRDRSGSPYNEQFF. The CDR3 nucleotides read TGTGCCACCAGCAGAGATAGGTCTGGGAGCCCCTACAATGAGCAGTTCTTC.

J is TRBJ1-2 and V is TRBV7-2; 9 bases agree with TRBD1. Germline lookup yields CDR1 SGHTA and CDR2 FQGNSA. The V gene end was trimmed by 1 base and the J gene end by 6 bases; junction bases not matched to a gene: 12. This CDR3 region has 17 residues. The CDR3 sequence is CASSLVGTGPTPDGYTF. CDR3 in DNA: TGTGCCAGCAGCTTAGTCGGGACAGGGCCCACCCCGGATGGCTACACCTTC. Complete variable domain (other parts from reference TRBV7-2 and TRBJ1-2): GAGVSQSPSNKVTEKGKDVELRCDPISGHTALYWYRQSLGQGLEFLIYFQGNSAPDKSGLPSDRFSAERTGGSVSTLTIQRTQQEDSAVYLCASSLVGTGPTPDGYTFGSGTRLTVV.

The rearrangement joins TRBV11-2 to TRBJ2-7, with D hard to call. Germline-derived CDR1 and CDR2 are SGHAT and FQNNGV. The V end was cut by 2 bases, the J end by 2 bases, with 10 bases between. The CDR3 loop spans 14 amino acids. For the CDR3, the DNA is TGTGCCAGCAGCTTACTAGGACCCGCCTACGAGCAGTACTTC. Its protein is CASSLLGPAYEQYF.

This sequence joins TRBV10-3 and TRBJ1-3, with 7 bases that match TRBD1. Germline loops: CDR1 ENHRY, CDR2 SYGVKD. J gave up 0 bases and V 6 bases, and 17 bases lay outside the gene matches. The CDR3 is 19 residues long. The CDR3 is CAIRDRASISLFSGNTIYF. Written as DNA, the CDR3 is TGTGCCATCAGAGACAGGGCCTCTATTTCCTTGTTCTCTGGAAACACCATATATTTT.

The V and J genes are TRBV5-1 and TRBJ2-2, with D hard to call. The CDR3 extends over 13 amino acids. In germline, CDR1 is SGHRS, CDR2 YFSETQ. V lost 2 bases, J lost 6 bases, and 8 bases lay in between. CDR3 in DNA: TGCGCCAGCAGCTTTTCGGTGCCCGGGGAGCTGTTTTTT. Translating gives CASSFSVPGELFF.

This chain joins TRBV2 and TRBJ1-1; the D is unclear. Germline V gene sequence: CDR1 SNHLY, CDR2 FYNNEI. Trimming stripped 3 bases from V and 8 bases from J, with 4 bases between. There are 10 residues in the CDR3. CDR3 sequence reads: CASSDLEAFF. Written as DNA, the CDR3 is TGTGCCAGCAGTGACTTGGAAGCTTTCTTT. The variable domain in full, completed from reference TRBV2 and TRBJ1-1, reads EPEVTQTPSHQVTQMGQEVILRCVPISNHLYFYWYRQILGQKVEFLVSFYNNEISEKSEIFDDQFSVERPDGSNFTLKIRSTKLEDSAMYFCASSDLEAFFGQGTRLTVV.

About this clone: Germline and junction disagree at one end, which may indicate a read error. V gene TRBV7-9 combines with J gene TRBJ2-7; TRBD1 aligns across 10 bases. Looked up from germline, CDR1 is SEHNR and CDR2 is FQNEAQ (reference sequence). This CDR3 region has 16 residues. The CDR3 protein is CASSLDLGTGDLRRDF. CDR3 DNA sequence: TGTGCCAGCAGCTTGGACCTAGGGACAGGGGATCTACGAAGGGACTTC.

The chain couples TRBV7-8 to TRBJ1-1; D is unresolved. The CDR3 consists of 15 residues. The V gene lost 3 bases and the J gene lost 10 bases, with 21 bases spanning the gap. Per germline, CDR1 SGHVS and CDR2 FQNEAQ. This CDR3 is CASSLSLTGVSPAFF. The DNA of the CDR3 is TGTGCCAGCAGCTTGTCTCTAACGGGCGTCTCTCCAGCTTTCTTT.

A single count supports this clone. The chain recombines TRBV29-1 with TRBJ1-2, with 7 bases fitting TRBD1. The germline gives CDR1 SQVTM, CDR2 ANQGSEA. J gave up 4 bases and V 7 bases, and 15 bases lay outside the gene matches. The CDR3 consists of 15 residues. CDR3 coding DNA: TGCAGCGCTAGACAGGGCGCGGTAGAGAGCTATGGCTACACCTTC. Its protein is CSARQGAVESYGYTF.

This sequence joins TRBV4-1 and TRBJ2-7, with 13 bases that match TRBD2. This CDR3 is 18 amino acids long. After removal of 1 base from V and 0 bases from J, the junction contained 6 bases not matched to a gene. Germline CDR1 reads MGHRA; CDR2 reads YSYEKL. The CDR3: CASSQVTSGGDSSYEQYF. CDR3 bases: TGCGCCAGCAGCCAAGTAACTAGCGGGGGGGATAGCTCCTACGAGCAGTACTTC.

The rearrangement links TRBV6-5 to TRBJ2-1, with unresolved D. The CDR3 spans 13 residues. The V end lost 3 bases, the J end lost 8 bases, and 11 bases lay between the germline ends. Germline V gene lookup returns CDR1 MNHEY and CDR2 SVGAGI. CDR3 sequence: CASSYTEVDEQFF. The CDR3 nucleotides read TGTGCCAGCAGTTATACGGAAGTCGATGAGCAGTTCTTC.

The count of this clone is one. V gene TRBV4-1 combines with J gene TRBJ2-1, with 7 bases identical to TRBD2. The CDR3 has 16 residues. J lost 7 bases, V lost 0 bases, and 9 bases had no gene match. Germline CDR1 and CDR2: MGHRA and YSYEKL. The CDR3: CASSQELTSVINEQFF. The CDR3 coding sequence is TGCGCCAGCAGCCAAGAATTAACTAGCGTTATAAATGAGCAGTTCTTC.

The chain couples TRBV6-6 to TRBJ2-7; no reliable D call. The CDR3 totals 11 residues. V was pared by 5 bases and J by 4 bases, with 6 bases between. Germline V gene lookup returns CDR1 MNHNY and CDR2 SVGAGI (reference sequence). CDR3 sequence: CASSPAYEQYF. The CDR3 DNA sequence: TGTGCCAGCAGTCCCGCTTACGAGCAGTACTTC.

V usage is TRBV27 and J usage is TRBJ2-1; TRBD2 matches at 7 bases. CDR1 is MNHEY, CDR2 SMNVEV, per germline (reference sequence). The V segment lost 5 bases and the J segment 10 bases; nucleotides outside the gene matches: 14. This CDR3 region has 15 residues. Here the CDR3 DNA reads TGTGCCAGCAGTCCCTCCGGGGGGATCTGGGTAGAGCAGTTCTTC. Amino acid sequence: CASSPSGGIWVEQFF.